The text below deals with one TCR beta chain. Its antigen has not been determined. Qualities for individual bases were not recorded, and no much larger clone is one base off. The sample's time point label, in plain terms: 266 days after commencement of treatment, after nivolumab therapy. Interpreted using the paper, the treatment or condition label stands for: AdE1-LMPpoly-expanded autologous EBV-specific T-cell therapy followed by anti-PD-1 nivolumab. Genomic DNA was extracted from sorted cells using the Qiagen DNeasy Kit. TCR beta chain deep sequencing was performed on the immunoSEQ platform. As for the original processing: Repertoire data analysis was performed with the immunoSEQ Analyzer software. TCRdb mirrors the immuneACCESS table, restricted to in-frame sequences. Some clones are absent from its copies; in checked studies, under half trace to an unresolved V gene, and the reason for the others is unknown. From that table come the V and J calls and clone size; the DNA was used to work out D and trimming. For this sample the table gives fewer than 25,000 clones, of which around four fifths were detected only once. The ten largest clones capture 30% to 35% of the sample.

This specimen belongs to a study of EBV T-cell therapy then PD-1 blockade in nasopharyngeal carcinoma (dated by TCRdb to 2020 to 2022). CDR1 is given as MNHEY and CDR2 as SVGEGT, both from the germline V gene. V is pruned by 4 bases and J by 6 bases, leaving 12 bases of the junction without a gene match. The CDR3 runs 16 amino acids, cysteine and phenylalanine included. Just the 48-base CDR3 DNA is kept, in frame starting at base 1. The receptor comes from a man aged 35-49 years with nasopharyngeal carcinoma. Sequences were derived from CD8+ T cells from blood, sampled around day 260 from a patient whose treatment included autologous EBV-specific T cells and nivolumab. Recombination joined TRBV6-2 or TRBV6-3 with TRBJ1-3, and 7 bases in between align with TRBD1. The DNA sequence is given as TGTGCCAGCAGTTGCCCGACAGGGAGGAACGAAAACACCATATATTTT. Its translation reads: CASSCPTGRNENTIYF.